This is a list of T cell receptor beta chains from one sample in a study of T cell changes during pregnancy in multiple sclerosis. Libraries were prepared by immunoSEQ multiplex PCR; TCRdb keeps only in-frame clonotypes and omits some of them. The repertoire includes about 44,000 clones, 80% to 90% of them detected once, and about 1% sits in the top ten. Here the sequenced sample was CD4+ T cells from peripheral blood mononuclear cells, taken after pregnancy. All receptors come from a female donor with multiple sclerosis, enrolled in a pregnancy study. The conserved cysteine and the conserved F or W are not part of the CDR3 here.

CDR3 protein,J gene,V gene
ASSQSSGQVNNSGANVLT,TRBJ2-6,TRBV23-1
ATSRGRGENEKLF,TRBJ1-4,TRBV15
ASRDRGDTDTQY,TRBJ2-3,TRBV6-1
ASSSGGGPQH,TRBJ1-5,TRBV11-1
ASSPGTGSYNEQF,TRBJ2-1,TRBV28
ASSRGERKETQY,TRBJ2-5,TRBV5-1
ASSKTGTGTDTQY,TRBJ2-3,TRBV5-4
ASSTESTGGFGQPQH,TRBJ1-5,TRBV19
ASSLGRTSGKNTGELF,TRBJ2-2,TRBV5-1
SVETGVETQY,TRBJ2-5,TRBV29-1
ASSRDRVNTEAF,TRBJ1-1,TRBV6-5
ASSREGLRREAF,TRBJ1-1,TRBV5-5
ASSLASAGATGELF,TRBJ2-2,TRBV5-4
ASSSGTESNYGYT,TRBJ1-2,TRBV5-4
ASSLDISGANVLT,TRBJ2-6,TRBV5-1
ASTRRASGRNNEQF,TRBJ2-1,TRBV7-2
ASSPTLGNEQF,TRBJ2-1,TRBV27
ASSLGTDNEQF,TRBJ2-1,TRBV7-7
ASSHARGVSTDTQY,TRBJ2-3,TRBV4-1
ASSSPTGLGAF,TRBJ1-1,TRBV27
ASSRDSTSYEQY,TRBJ2-7,TRBV13
ASSLEGGRIKLGGYT,TRBJ1-2,TRBV5-5
SVGQANTEAF,TRBJ1-1,TRBV29-1
ASSLDSSYEQY,TRBJ2-7,TRBV19
ASSLIGHDYGYT,TRBJ1-2,TRBV28
ASSRQGDYGYT,TRBJ1-2,TRBV28
SVVISGKWSNEQF,TRBJ2-1,TRBV29-1
SVDTGVGADTQY,TRBJ2-3,TRBV29-1
ASSTGTDNEKLF,TRBJ1-4,TRBV7-9
AIREPGPNTGELF,TRBJ2-2,TRBV10-3
ASSLPGDYGYT,TRBJ1-2,TRBV28
ASSSWTARETQY,TRBJ2-5,TRBV5-6
ASSLIAGVSEQF,TRBJ2-1,TRBV7-6
ASSSRGTSGSYEQY,TRBJ2-7,TRBV6-5
ASGLDFPNYGYT,TRBJ1-2,TRBV5-5
ASSMGTSGRRYEQY,TRBJ2-7,TRBV19
AWRRTAYGYT,TRBJ1-2,TRBV30
ASSDRARDTQY,TRBJ2-3,TRBV19
ATSVEGGAGNQPQH,TRBJ1-5,TRBV7-8